The 18 T cell receptor beta chains reported below all come from one sample, sequenced in a study of CD8 T cells in ankylosing spondylitis (dated by TCRdb to about 2017). Libraries were prepared through 5' RACE. Data came from an Illumina HiSeq 2500. In TCRdb, the public reads were trimmed at Q25 with fastp and aligned with MiXCR, with productive beta chains retained. Records with the same CDR3 protein are collapsed into one entry carrying the most frequent genes and DNA. The sample profile shows around 250,000 distinct CDR3 sequences; about 30% of them were found once. Jointly, the top ten make up approximately 4.4% of the sample. Material for sequencing was blood, either unsorted or a sorted T cell fraction (not recorded which). These receptor sequences come from a male donor with ankylosing spondylitis or in good health (not recorded which).

The rearrangement links TRBV10-3 to TRBJ1-2, with a weak D call TRBD1 (5 bases). Germline lookup yields CDR1 ENHRY and CDR2 SYGVKD. CDR3 size: 16 residues. V was trimmed by 0 bases and J by 1 base, leaving 12 bases between them. CDR3 amino acids: CAISESIGTGNYGYTF. In DNA, the CDR3 is TGTGCCATCAGTGAGTCGATTGGGACCGGTAACTATGGCTACACCTTC.

The J gene is TRBJ1-2, the V gene TRBV28; 8 bases align to TRBD1. The junction had 6 bases not matched to a gene; V was cut back by 8 bases and J by 4 bases. The CDR3 runs 13 residues. Germline V gene lookup returns CDR1 MDHEN and CDR2 SYDVKM. For the CDR3, the DNA is TGTGCCAGCGTAACAGGGGGTTTCTATGGCTACACCTTC. Protein: CASVTGGFYGYTF.

As for this clonotype: Just one base apart from a much larger clone, this may be a read error. The genes are TRBV5-5 and TRBJ2-4; D is possibly TRBD1 or TRBD2 (5 bases each). The CDR3 length is 14 residues. In germline, CDR1 is SGHKS, CDR2 YYEKEE (reference sequence). The chain's CDR3 is CSSSLVGTENIQYF. In DNA form, the CDR3 reads TGTTCCAGCAGCTTGGTTGGGACGGAAAACATTCAGTACTTC.

This clonotype has only a few counts. The chain recombines TRBV7-9 with TRBJ1-5; tentative D call: TRBD1 (6 bases). The CDR3 has 15 residues. CDR1 is SEHNR and CDR2 is FQNEAQ in the germline V gene (reference sequence). V was pared by 0 bases and J by 4 bases, with 10 bases between. Written as DNA, the CDR3 is TGTGCCAGCAGCTTAGCGACAGGATCAAATCAGCCCCAGCATTTT. Amino acids: CASSLATGSNQPQHF.

The rearrangement uses TRBV29-1 and TRBJ2-3; TRBD2 agrees at 8 bases. In germline, CDR1 is SQVTM, CDR2 ANQGSEA. The length of the CDR3 is 13 residues. The CDR3 region is CSFSGASTDTQYF. CDR3 nucleotides: TGCAGTTTTAGCGGGGCCTCCACAGATACGCAGTATTTT.

In its sample, this clonotype was seen a few times. This sequence joins TRBV20-1 and TRBJ1-1; 7 positions match TRBD1. CDR1 DFQATT and CDR2 SNEGSKA come from the germline V gene (reference sequence). V lost 4 bases to trimming and J lost 4 bases; unmatched junction nucleotides: 3. This CDR3 has 12 amino acids. CDR3 loop: CSAIPGGTEAFF. CDR3 DNA sequence: TGCAGTGCTATACCAGGGGGCACTGAAGCTTTCTTT.

This clonotype appeared a few times. This chain joins TRBV29-1 and TRBJ1-3; the D gene is possibly TRBD1 (5 bases). Germline CDR1 SQVTM, CDR2 ANQGSEA. V lost 3 bases and J lost 8, with 14 bases in between. This CDR3 comprises 13 residues. The CDR3 DNA reads as TGCAGCGTTGAGCCGCAGGGTGAGGACACCATATATTTT. Translation gives CSVEPQGEDTIYF.

This clonotype was found many times. The chain combines TRBV20-1 with TRBJ2-3; TRBD2 is a possible D gene (5 bases). V lost 3 bases and J lost 3, with 19 bases in between. This CDR3 comprises 16 residues. Looked up from germline, CDR1 is DFQATT and CDR2 is SNEGSKA (reference sequence). The CDR3 DNA sequence: TGCAGTGCTAGTAGAGCTAGCCCTAGACAAACAGATACGCAGTATTTT. It codes for CSASRASPRQTDTQYF.

This clonotype has a handful of counts. The J gene is TRBJ2-1, the V gene TRBV6-5, with 11 bases fitting TRBD2. The CDR3 has 19 amino acids. CDR1 is MNHEY and CDR2 is SVGAGI in the germline V gene. The junction had 12 bases not matched to a gene; V was cut back by 0 bases and J by 5 bases. This chain's CDR3 is CASSYSNLAGGLSNNEQFF. CDR3 nucleotides: TGTGCCAGCAGTTACTCGAATCTAGCGGGGGGACTCAGCAACAATGAGCAGTTCTTC.

This sequence joins TRBV7-2 and TRBJ2-1; no definite D call. Trimming removed 2 bases at V and 6 bases at J, with 5 bases between. There are 12 residues in the CDR3. Germline values: CDR1 SGHTA, CDR2 FQGNSA. The CDR3 DNA is TGTGCCAGCAGCTTAAACTCCAATGAGCAGTTCTTC. Protein sequence: CASSLNSNEQFF. The variable domain in full, with the rest retrieved from reference TRBV7-2 and TRBJ2-1, is GAGVSQSPSNKVTEKGKDVELRCDPISGHTALYWYRQSLGQGLEFLIYFQGNSAPDKSGLPSDRFSAERTGGSVSTLTIQRTQQEDSAVYLCASSLNSNEQFFGPGTRLTVL.

The rearrangement joins TRBV15 to TRBJ2-1; 12 bases map to TRBD2. This CDR3 region has 15 residues. The germline gives CDR1 LNHNV, CDR2 YYDKDF (reference sequence). Trimming at V came to 1 base and at J to 8 bases, leaving 3 bases not matched to a gene. CDR3 residues: CATSRASGGAYEQFF. DNA for the CDR3: TGTGCCACCAGCAGAGCTAGCGGGGGGGCCTATGAGCAGTTCTTC.

The chain carries TRBV12-3 or TRBV12-4 and TRBJ1-1; the match to TRBD1 covers 9 bases. The CDR3 spans 16 residues. The trim removed 6 bases at V and 8 bases at J, leaving 16 bases unmatched. The CDR3: CASRPGTGFSMNEAFF. The DNA for the CDR3 is TGTGCCAGCAGGCCCGGGACAGGGTTCTCCATGAACGAAGCTTTCTTT.

The rearrangement joins TRBV7-2 to TRBJ2-1, with 12 nucleotides matching TRBD2. The germline CDR1 and CDR2 sequences are SGHTA and FQGNSA. The CDR3 spans 17 residues. V gave up 5 bases and J gave up 7 bases; unmatched junction bases: 12. CDR3 DNA sequence: TGTGCCAGCAGCCCCCTCCTAGCGGGGGGGCTGAGGAATGAGCAGTTCTTC. Protein: CASSPLLAGGLRNEQFF.

This clonotype occurred many times. CDR3 amino acids: CSARELAGELYEQYF. The CDR3 nucleotides are TGCAGTGCTAGAGAACTAGCGGGGGAACTCTACGAGCAGTACTTC. The genes are TRBV20-1 and TRBJ2-7; 11 bases line up with TRBD2. The length of the CDR3 is 15 residues. Germline V CDR1 and CDR2: DFQATT, SNEGSKA (reference sequence). V dropped 0 bases and J dropped 3; count of bases not matched to a gene: 4.

CDR3 sequence (DNA): TGTGCCAGCAGCTCTCGGGGGCTGACTGAAGCTTTCTTT. This sequence encodes CASSSRGLTEAFF. The chain is built from TRBV13 and TRBJ1-1; the D gene is possibly TRBD1 (6 bases). The CDR3 consists of 13 residues. The germline V gene encodes CDR1 PRHDT and CDR2 FYEKMQ (reference sequence). The V end lost 4 bases, the J end lost 5 bases, and 11 bases lay between the germline ends.

Only a few counts were recorded for this clonotype. The chain employs TRBV7-9 and TRBJ2-2; 8 bases agree with TRBD1. The germline CDR1 and CDR2 sequences are SEHNR and FQNEAQ (reference sequence). The CDR3 extends over 15 amino acids. J gave up 5 bases and V 3 bases, and 5 bases lay outside the gene matches. Here the CDR3 DNA reads TGTGCCAGCAGCTTGGGCCAGGGGGCGACCGGGGAGCTGTTTTTT. As protein: CASSLGQGATGELFF.

A few counts support this clonotype. The V and J genes are TRBV24-1 and TRBJ2-1, with D perhaps TRBD1 (6 bases). The CDR3 sequence is 13 residues long. Per the germline V gene, CDR1 is KGHDR and CDR2 is SFDVKD. V gave up 5 bases and J gave up 3 bases, with 7 bases separating them. The CDR3 loop is CATSGTDYNEQFF. The CDR3 DNA reads as TGTGCCACCAGTGGGACAGACTACAATGAGCAGTTCTTC.

The chain is built from TRBV29-1 and TRBJ1-4; perhaps TRBD1 as D (6 bases). Per germline, CDR1 SQVTM and CDR2 ANQGSEA. V lost 7 bases, J lost 0 bases, and 15 bases lay in between. The CDR3 runs 15 residues. In nucleotides, the CDR3 is TGCAGCGCTGGCCGGGGGGCTACAACTAATGAAAAACTGTTTTTT. Protein: CSAGRGATTNEKLFF.